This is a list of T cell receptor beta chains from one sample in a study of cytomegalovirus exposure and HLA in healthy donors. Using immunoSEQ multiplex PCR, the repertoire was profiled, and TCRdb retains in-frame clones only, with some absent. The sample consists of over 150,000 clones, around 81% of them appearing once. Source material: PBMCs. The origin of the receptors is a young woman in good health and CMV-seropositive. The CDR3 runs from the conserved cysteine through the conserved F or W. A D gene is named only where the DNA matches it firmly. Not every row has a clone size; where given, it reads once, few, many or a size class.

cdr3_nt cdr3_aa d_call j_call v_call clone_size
TGTGCCAGCAGCCCCTCGGGGGGGCGCGGAGATCTGAACTATGGCTACACCTTC CASSPSGGRGDLNYGYTF NA TRBJ1-2 TRBV9 NA
TGCGCCAGCAGCCTATACAATGAGCAGTTCTTC CASSLYNEQFF NA TRBJ2-1 TRBV4-3 NA
TGTGCCAGCTCACCGACAGCGACTTGGTTTGATAGCAATCAGCCCCAGCATTTT CASSPTATWFDSNQPQHF NA TRBJ1-5 TRBV18 NA
TGCGCCAGCAGCCAAGGCCCCCGGGGGTTAGGGGACGAGCAGTACTTC CASSQGPRGLGDEQYF NA TRBJ2-7 TRBV4-3 NA
TGTGCCAGCAACCTACTCGGGGCAGATACGCAGTATTTT CASNLLGADTQYF NA TRBJ2-3 TRBV27 NA
TGTGCCAGCAGCGTCCGGGGTTTTAACACTGAAGCTTTCTTT CASSVRGFNTEAFF NA TRBJ1-1 TRBV11-2 few
TGTGCCAGCAGTGAGAATGCTGAGGATACGCAGTATTTT CASSENAEDTQYF NA TRBJ2-3 TRBV6-4 once
TGTGCCAGCAGTCCCGGGTGGGACAAACAGTTCTTC CASSPGWDKQFF NA TRBJ2-1 TRBV27 NA
TGTGCCAGCAGCCAAGATGTATCAGCGGTCTCGGGAGATACGCAGTATTTT CASSQDVSAVSGDTQYF NA TRBJ2-3 TRBV14 NA
TGTGCCAGCAGCCAATCGGGAGCTCCCTACGAGCAGTACTTC CASSQSGAPYEQYF NA TRBJ2-7 TRBV16 NA
TGTGCCAGCACTGAGGGGGGGGTGAGAGGCTACACCTTC CASTEGGVRGYTF NA TRBJ1-2 TRBV6-5 once
TGTGCCAGCAGCTTTAGCGGGGGGGGCACAGATACGCAGTATTTT CASSFSGGGTDTQYF TRBD2 TRBJ2-3 TRBV7-9 NA
TGTGCCAGTAGTATTACAGGCTATGGCTACACCTTC CASSITGYGYTF NA TRBJ1-2 TRBV19 NA
TGTGCCAGCAGCCCTCTCGGACAGGGGAATTCACCCCTCCACTTT CASSPLGQGNSPLHF TRBD1 TRBJ1-6 TRBV6-5 NA
TGTGCCAGCAGTTACACAGCAGGGAATTCACCCCTCCACTTT CASSYTAGNSPLHF NA TRBJ1-6 TRBV25-1 few
TGTGCCAGCAGTATGAGCGGGGTGAGCTCCTACGAGCAGTACTTC CASSMSGVSSYEQYF TRBD2 TRBJ2-7 TRBV6-5 once
TGTGCCAGCAGTTCTTACAGGGGTGGGGATACGCAGTATTTT CASSSYRGGDTQYF TRBD1 TRBJ2-3 TRBV6-1 NA
TGTGCCAGCAGCTTAAAGGCGGGGGGGGGAGATACGCAGTATTTT CASSLKAGGGDTQYF TRBD2 TRBJ2-3 TRBV7-2 NA
TGTGCCAGTAGTATTGGCAGGGTGTCGAACACTGAAGCTTTCTTT CASSIGRVSNTEAFF NA TRBJ1-1 TRBV19 few
TGTGCCACACAGGGAAATTATGGCTACACCTTC CATQGNYGYTF NA TRBJ1-2 TRBV2 few
TGTGCCAGCAGCTCGGGGACTAGCGGGATGACTAGCACAGATACGCAGTATTTT CASSSGTSGMTSTDTQYF TRBD2 TRBJ2-3 TRBV7-8 NA
TGTGCCAGCAGCCTTTGGACTAGCCCCGGGGAGCTGTTTTTT CASSLWTSPGELFF TRBD2 TRBJ2-2 TRBV7-2 NA
TGTGCCATCAGTCCACAGGGGATAGCTAACTATGGCTACACCTTC CAISPQGIANYGYTF TRBD1 TRBJ1-2 TRBV10-3 NA
TGTGCCAGCAGCCCAACAGGGGAGAACACTGAAGCTTTCTTT CASSPTGENTEAFF TRBD1 TRBJ1-1 TRBV7-9 NA
TGTGCCATCAGTGAGCCTCGAGAGACCCAGTACTTC CAISEPRETQYF NA TRBJ2-5 TRBV10-3 NA
TGTGCCAGTAGGGTTACAGGTCCCCCCAGCAATCAGCCCCAGCATTTT CASRVTGPPSNQPQHF NA TRBJ1-5 TRBV19 NA
TGTGCCAGCAGTGACAGCGGGGCAAACACAGATACGCAGTATTTT CASSDSGANTDTQYF TRBD2 TRBJ2-3 TRBV6-4 many
TGCGCCAGCAGCTTGGTTCCCCTCAATGAGCAGTTCTTC CASSLVPLNEQFF NA TRBJ2-1 TRBV5-1 NA
TGTGCCAGCAGTTTCTCTGTCCCAGGGGATCTTGCTAATGAAAAACTGTTTTTT CASSFSVPGDLANEKLFF NA TRBJ1-4 TRBV27 NA
TGCGCCAGCAGCTTGGGGTGGTTGGCTGGGGAGGGAGAAGCTTTCTTT CASSLGWLAGEGEAFF NA TRBJ1-1 TRBV5-1 NA
TGTGCCAGTAGTATCGGGGAAACCTACGAGCAGTACTTC CASSIGETYEQYF NA TRBJ2-7 TRBV19 NA
TGCAGCGTAGGCGGTAGCGGTACCCAGTACTTC CSVGGSGTQYF NA TRBJ2-5 TRBV29-1 once
TGTGCCAGCAGTTCAGGGGTTTATGGCTACACCTTC CASSSGVYGYTF NA TRBJ1-2 TRBV6-5 NA
TGTGCCAGCAGCGTTAGACTAGCGGGCCCCTCCTACAATGAGCAGTTCTTC CASSVRLAGPSYNEQFF TRBD2 TRBJ2-1 TRBV2 NA
TGCAGCGTGAGGGCAGATAGCAATCAGCCCCAGCATTTT CSVRADSNQPQHF NA TRBJ1-5 TRBV29-1 NA
TGTGCCACCAGCATGAAAGTCCAGGGAAATCAGCCCCAGCATTTT CATSMKVQGNQPQHF NA TRBJ1-5 TRBV15 NA
TGTGCTAGTGCCCCGGGTCAAGGGCCCCAGCATTTT CASAPGQGPQHF NA TRBJ1-5 TRBV12-5 NA
TGTGCCAGCAGCGGCATACCAGGGTTCTCGAAGGACTATGGCTACACCTTC CASSGIPGFSKDYGYTF NA TRBJ1-2 TRBV7-9 NA
TGTGCCAGCAGTTCACAGGGGTGGGATGGCTACACCTTC CASSSQGWDGYTF TRBD1 TRBJ1-2 TRBV6-5 NA
TGTGCCAGCAGCCAGATGAGGCGTGAAGCTTTCTTT CASSQMRREAFF NA TRBJ1-1 TRBV9 few
TGTGCCAGCAGGTCGGACAGGGACACGCAGTATTTT CASRSDRDTQYF TRBD1 TRBJ2-3 TRBV7-9 few
TGTGCCAGCAGCTTGTCCGTCTTCAATGAGCAGTTCTTC CASSLSVFNEQFF NA TRBJ2-1 TRBV9 NA
TGTGCCAGCAGTGAAGCTAGCGGGGGCCAAGAGACCCAGTACTTC CASSEASGGQETQYF TRBD2 TRBJ2-5 TRBV6-1 few
TGTGCCAGCAGCCAAGAGACAGGGGCCTCTGGAAACACCATATATTTT CASSQETGASGNTIYF TRBD1 TRBJ1-3 TRBV4-2 once
TGTGCCAGCAGTGGCTTGGGACAGGGAGCTAACTATGGCTACACCTTC CASSGLGQGANYGYTF TRBD1 TRBJ1-2 TRBV2 NA
TGTGCCAGCAGCGGTAGTCGGCCGGGACAGGGCGGGGCGGGGACTGAAGCTTTCTTT CASSGSRPGQGGAGTEAFF TRBD1 TRBJ1-1 TRBV2 NA
TGTGCCAGCAGCGCCGGGACTAGCGGGGCCACCACAGATACGCAGTATTTT CASSAGTSGATTDTQYF TRBD2 TRBJ2-3 TRBV11-2 NA